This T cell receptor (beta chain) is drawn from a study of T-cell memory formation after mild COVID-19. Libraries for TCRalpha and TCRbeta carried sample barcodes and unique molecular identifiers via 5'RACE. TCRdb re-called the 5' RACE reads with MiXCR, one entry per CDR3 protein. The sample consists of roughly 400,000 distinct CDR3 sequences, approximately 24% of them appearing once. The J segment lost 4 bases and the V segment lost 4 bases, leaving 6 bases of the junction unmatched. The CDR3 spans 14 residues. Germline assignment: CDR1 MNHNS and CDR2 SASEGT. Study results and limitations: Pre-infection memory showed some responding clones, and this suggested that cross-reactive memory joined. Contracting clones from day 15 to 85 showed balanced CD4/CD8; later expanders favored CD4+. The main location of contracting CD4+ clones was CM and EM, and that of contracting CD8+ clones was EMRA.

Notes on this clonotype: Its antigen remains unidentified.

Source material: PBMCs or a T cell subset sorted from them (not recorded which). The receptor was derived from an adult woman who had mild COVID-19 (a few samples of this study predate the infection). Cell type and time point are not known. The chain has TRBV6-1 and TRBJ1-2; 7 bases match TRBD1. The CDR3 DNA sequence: TGTGCCAGCAGTGTACAGGGGACCGGCTATGGCTACACCTTC. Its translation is CASSVQGTGYGYTF.